The rows below give T cell receptor beta chains drawn from one sample of a study of blood T cell repertoires in COVID-19. Assay used: immunoSEQ multiplex PCR; TCRdb lists only in-frame clones, some missing. The sample shows 150,000 to 250,000 clones, roughly 94% of them seen only once. The sequenced sample was peripheral blood. The source is a man in his thirties or forties with COVID-19, enrolled during active disease. Each CDR3 is given with its conserved first and last residue. The order of the fields is J gene, V gene, CDR3 protein.

>TRBJ2-1|TRBV2
CASIFGQVSHNEQFF
>TRBJ1-2|TRBV7-6
CASSLAPGGNYGYTF
>TRBJ2-4|TRBV19
CASSGAAKNIQYF
>TRBJ2-2|TRBV19
CASKTGPGELFF
>TRBJ2-4|TRBV3-1/TRBV3-2
CASSQTGSRVIAKNIQYF
>TRBJ2-1|TRBV6-5
CASSSGTGFYNEQFF
>TRBJ2-7|TRBV16
CASSQRVLTSYEQYF
>TRBJ2-6|TRBV9
CASSVGHTKSGANVLTF
>TRBJ2-5|TRBV18
CASSLRAQETQYF
>TRBJ2-3|TRBV9
CASSVGGPPTDTQYF
>TRBJ1-5|TRBV7-2
CASSSGGYSNQPQHF
>TRBJ1-5|TRBV29-1
CSVGGGDQPQHF
>TRBJ1-6|TRBV12-3/TRBV12-4
CASSLGGRSPLHF
>TRBJ1-1|TRBV12-5
CASGRRGTPAGTEAFF
>TRBJ1-1|TRBV5-1
CASSFGDLTGGLVEAFF
>TRBJ1-4|TRBV3-1/TRBV3-2
CASSHGQGLAKLFF
>TRBJ1-1|TRBV11-2
CASSLDHGVTEAFF
>TRBJ1-1|TRBV2
CASSQQGGVNTEAFF
>TRBJ2-3|TRBV10-1
CASSESGLAGDLTDTQYF
>TRBJ1-2|TRBV9
CASSPIGVSYGYTF
>TRBJ2-1|TRBV6-5
CASRRGDSSYNEQFF
>TRBJ2-5|TRBV9
CASRPTGTIQETQYF
>TRBJ1-6|TRBV6-2/TRBV6-3
CASSRQGPENNSPLHF
>TRBJ2-3|TRBV9
CASSVGTSSTDTQYF